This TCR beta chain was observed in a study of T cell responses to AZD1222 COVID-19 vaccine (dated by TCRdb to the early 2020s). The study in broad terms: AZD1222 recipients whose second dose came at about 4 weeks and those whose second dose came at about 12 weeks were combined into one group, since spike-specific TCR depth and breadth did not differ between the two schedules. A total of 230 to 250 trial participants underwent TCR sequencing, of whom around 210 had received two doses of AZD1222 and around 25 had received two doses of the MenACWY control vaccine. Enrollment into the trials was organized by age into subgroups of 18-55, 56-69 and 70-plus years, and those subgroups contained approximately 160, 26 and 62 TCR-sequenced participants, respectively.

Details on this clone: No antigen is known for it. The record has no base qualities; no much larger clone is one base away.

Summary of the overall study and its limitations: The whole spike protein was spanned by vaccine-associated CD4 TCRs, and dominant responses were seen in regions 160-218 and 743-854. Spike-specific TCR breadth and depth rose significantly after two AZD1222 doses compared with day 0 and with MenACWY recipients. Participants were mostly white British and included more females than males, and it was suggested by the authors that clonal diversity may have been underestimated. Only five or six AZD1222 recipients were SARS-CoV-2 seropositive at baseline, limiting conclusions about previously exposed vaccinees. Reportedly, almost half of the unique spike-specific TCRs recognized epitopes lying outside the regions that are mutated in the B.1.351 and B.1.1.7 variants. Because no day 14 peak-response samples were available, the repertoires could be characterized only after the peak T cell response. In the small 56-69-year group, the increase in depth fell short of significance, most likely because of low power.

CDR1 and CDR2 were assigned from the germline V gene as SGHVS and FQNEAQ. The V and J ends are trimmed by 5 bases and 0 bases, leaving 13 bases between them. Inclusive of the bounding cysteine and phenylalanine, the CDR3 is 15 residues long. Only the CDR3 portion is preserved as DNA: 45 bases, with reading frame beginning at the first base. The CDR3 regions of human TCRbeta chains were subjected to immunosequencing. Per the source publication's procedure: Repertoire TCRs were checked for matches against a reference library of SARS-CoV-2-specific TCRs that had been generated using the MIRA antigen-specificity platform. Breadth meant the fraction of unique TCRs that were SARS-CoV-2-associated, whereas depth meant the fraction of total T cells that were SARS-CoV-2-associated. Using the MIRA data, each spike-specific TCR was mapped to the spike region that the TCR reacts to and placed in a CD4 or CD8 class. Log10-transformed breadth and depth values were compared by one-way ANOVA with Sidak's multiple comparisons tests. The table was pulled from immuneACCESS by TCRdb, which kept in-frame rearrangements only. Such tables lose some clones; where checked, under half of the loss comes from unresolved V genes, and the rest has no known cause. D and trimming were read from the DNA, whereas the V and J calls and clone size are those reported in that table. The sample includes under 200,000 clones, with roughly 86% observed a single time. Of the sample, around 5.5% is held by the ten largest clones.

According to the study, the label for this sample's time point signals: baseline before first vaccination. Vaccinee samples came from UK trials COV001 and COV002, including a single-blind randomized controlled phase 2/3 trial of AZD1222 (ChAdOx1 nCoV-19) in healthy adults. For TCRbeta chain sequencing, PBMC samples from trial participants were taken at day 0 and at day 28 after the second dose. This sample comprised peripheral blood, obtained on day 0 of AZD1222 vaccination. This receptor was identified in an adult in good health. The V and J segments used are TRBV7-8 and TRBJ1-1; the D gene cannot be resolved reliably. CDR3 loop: CASSPGGNMNTEAFF. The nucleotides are TGTGCCAGCAGCCCCGGCGGAAACATGAACACTGAAGCTTTCTTT.